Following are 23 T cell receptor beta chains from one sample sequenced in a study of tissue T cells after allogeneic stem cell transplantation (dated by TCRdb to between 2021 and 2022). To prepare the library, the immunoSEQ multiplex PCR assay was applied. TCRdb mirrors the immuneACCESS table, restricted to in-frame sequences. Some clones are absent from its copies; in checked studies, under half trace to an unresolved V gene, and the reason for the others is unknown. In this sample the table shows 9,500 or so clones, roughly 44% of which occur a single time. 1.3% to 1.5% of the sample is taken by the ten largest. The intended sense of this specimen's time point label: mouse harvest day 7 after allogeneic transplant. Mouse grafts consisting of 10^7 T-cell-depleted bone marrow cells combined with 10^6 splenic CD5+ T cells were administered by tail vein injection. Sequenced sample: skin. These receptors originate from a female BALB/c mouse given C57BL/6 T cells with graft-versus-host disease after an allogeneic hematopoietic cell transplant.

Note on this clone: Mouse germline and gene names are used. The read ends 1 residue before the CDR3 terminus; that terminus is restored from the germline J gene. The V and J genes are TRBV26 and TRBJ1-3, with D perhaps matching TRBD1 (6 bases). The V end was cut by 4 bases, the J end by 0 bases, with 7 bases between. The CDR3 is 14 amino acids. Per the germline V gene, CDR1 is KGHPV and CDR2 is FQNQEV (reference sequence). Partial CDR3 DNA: TGTGCCAGCAGTCCGGACAGTTCTGGAAATACGCTCTAT. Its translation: CASSPDSSGNTLY. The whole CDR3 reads CASSPDSSGNTLYF.

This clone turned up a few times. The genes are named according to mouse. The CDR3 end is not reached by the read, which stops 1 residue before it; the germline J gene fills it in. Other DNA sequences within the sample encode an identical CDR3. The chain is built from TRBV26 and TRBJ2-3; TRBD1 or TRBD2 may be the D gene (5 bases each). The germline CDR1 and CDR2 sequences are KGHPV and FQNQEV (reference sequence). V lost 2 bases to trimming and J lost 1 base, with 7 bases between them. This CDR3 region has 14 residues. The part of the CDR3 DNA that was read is TGTGCCAGCAGTCTGGGGGGTGGTGCAGAAACGCTGTAT. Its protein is CASSLGGGAETLY. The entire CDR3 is CASSLGGGAETLYF. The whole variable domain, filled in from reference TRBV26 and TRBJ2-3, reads NSKVIQTPRYLVKGQGQKAKMRCIPEKGHPVVFWYQQNKNNEFKFLINFQNQEVLQQIDMTEKRFSAECPSNSPCSLEIQSSEAGDSALYLCASSLGGGAETLYFGSGTRLTVL.

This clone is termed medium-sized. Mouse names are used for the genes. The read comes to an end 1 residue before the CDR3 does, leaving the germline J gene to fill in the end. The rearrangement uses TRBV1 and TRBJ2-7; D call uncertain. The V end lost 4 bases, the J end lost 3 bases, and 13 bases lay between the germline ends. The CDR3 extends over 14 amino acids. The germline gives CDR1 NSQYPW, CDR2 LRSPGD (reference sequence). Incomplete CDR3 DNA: TGCACCTGCAGTGGAGGGTTGGGCCTCTATGAACAGTAC. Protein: CTCSGGLGLYEQY. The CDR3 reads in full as CTCSGGLGLYEQYF.

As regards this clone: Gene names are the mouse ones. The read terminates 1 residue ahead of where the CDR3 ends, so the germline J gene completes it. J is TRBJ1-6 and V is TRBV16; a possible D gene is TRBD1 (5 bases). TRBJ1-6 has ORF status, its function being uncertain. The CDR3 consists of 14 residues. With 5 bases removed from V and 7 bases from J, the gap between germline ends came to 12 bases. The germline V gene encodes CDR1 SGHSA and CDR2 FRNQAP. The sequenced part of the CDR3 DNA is TGTGCAAGCAGCAAACAGGTTTGGAATTCGCCCCTCTAC. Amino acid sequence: CASSKQVWNSPLY. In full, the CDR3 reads CASSKQVWNSPLYF.

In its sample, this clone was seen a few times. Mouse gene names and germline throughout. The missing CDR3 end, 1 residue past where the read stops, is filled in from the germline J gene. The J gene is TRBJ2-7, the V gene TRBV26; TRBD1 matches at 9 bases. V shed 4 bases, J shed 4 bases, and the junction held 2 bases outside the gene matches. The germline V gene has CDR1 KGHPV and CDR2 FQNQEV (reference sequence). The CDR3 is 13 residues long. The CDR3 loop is CASSRDRAYEQYF. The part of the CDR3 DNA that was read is TGTGCCAGCAGTCGGGACAGGGCTTATGAACAGTAC. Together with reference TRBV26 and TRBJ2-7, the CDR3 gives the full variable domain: NSKVIQTPRYLVKGQGQKAKMRCIPEKGHPVVFWYQQNKNNEFKFLINFQNQEVLQQIDMTEKRFSAECPSNSPCSLEIQSSEAGDSALYLCASSRDRAYEQYFGPGTRLTVL.

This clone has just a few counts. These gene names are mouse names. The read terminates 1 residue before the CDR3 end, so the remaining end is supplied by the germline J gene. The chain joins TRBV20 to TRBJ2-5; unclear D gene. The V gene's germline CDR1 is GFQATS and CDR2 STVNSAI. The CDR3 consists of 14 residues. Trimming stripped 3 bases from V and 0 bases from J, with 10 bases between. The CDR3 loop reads CGASRALNQDTQYF. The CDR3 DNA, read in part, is TGTGGTGCTAGTAGGGCTCTTAACCAAGACACCCAGTAC.

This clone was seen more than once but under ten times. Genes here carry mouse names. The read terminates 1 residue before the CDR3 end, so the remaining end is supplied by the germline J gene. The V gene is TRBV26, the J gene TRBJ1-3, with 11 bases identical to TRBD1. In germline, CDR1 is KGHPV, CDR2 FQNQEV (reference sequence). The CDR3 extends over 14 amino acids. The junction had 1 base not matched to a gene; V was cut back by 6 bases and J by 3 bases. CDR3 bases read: TGTGCCAGCAGGGGACAGGGGGGTGGAAATACGCTCTAT. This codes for CASRGQGGGNTLY. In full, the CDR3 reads CASRGQGGGNTLYF.

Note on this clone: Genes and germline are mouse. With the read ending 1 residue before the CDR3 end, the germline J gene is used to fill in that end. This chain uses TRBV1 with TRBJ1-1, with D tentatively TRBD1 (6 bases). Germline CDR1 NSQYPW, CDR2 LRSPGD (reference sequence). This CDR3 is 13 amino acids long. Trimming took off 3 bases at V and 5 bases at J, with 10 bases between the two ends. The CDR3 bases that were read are TGCACCTGCAGTGCGGATCAGGGGACAGAAGTCTTC. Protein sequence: CTCSADQGTEVF. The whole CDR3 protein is CTCSADQGTEVFF.

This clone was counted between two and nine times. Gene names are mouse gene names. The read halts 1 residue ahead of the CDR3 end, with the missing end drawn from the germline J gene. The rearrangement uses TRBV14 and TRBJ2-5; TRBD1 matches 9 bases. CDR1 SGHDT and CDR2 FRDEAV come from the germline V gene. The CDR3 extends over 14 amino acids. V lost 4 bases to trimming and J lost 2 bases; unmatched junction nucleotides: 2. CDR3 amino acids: CASSTGGFQDTQYF. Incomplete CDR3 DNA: TGTGCCAGCAGTACAGGGGGCTTCCAAGACACCCAGTAC.

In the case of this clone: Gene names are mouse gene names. CDR3 bases read: TGTGCAAGCAGCTCCACAGAAGTCTTC. Translating gives CASSSTEVF. In full, the CDR3 is CASSSTEVFF. V is TRBV16 and J is TRBJ1-1; no definite D call. The CDR3 end is not reached by the read, which stops 1 residue before it; the germline J gene fills it in. Trimming pared 4 bases from V and 4 bases from J, leaving 1 base between. Germline CDR1 reads SGHSA; CDR2 reads FRNQAP. CDR3 length equals 10 residues.

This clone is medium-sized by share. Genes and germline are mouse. This CDR3 is CASSLLASNTGQLYF. The CDR3 bases that were read are TGTGCCAGCAGTTTACTGGCCTCAAACACCGGGCAGCTCTAC. J is TRBJ2-2 and V is TRBV14; possible D gene TRBD2, 5 bases. The CDR3 is cut off 1 residue early in the read; its end comes from the germline J gene. CDR3 size: 15 residues. CDR1 is SGHDT, CDR2 FRDEAV, per germline. The V end was cut by 2 bases, the J end by 0 bases, with 8 bases between.

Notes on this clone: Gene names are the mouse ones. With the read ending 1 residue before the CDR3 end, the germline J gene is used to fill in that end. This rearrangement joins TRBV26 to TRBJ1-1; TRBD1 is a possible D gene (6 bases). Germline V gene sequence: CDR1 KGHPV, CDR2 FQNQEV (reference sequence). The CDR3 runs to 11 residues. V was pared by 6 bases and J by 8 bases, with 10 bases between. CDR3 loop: CASSRDNEVFF. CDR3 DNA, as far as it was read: TGTGCCAGCAGCCGGGACAACGAAGTCTTC. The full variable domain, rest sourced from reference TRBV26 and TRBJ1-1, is NSKVIQTPRYLVKGQGQKAKMRCIPEKGHPVVFWYQQNKNNEFKFLINFQNQEVLQQIDMTEKRFSAECPSNSPCSLEIQSSEAGDSALYLCASSRDNEVFFGKGTRLTVV.

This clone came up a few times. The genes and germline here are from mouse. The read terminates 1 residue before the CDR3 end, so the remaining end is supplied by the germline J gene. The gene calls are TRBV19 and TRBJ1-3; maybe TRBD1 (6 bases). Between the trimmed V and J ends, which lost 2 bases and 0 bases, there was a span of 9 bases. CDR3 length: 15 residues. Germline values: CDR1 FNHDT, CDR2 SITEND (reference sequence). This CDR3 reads CASSMGANSGNTLYF. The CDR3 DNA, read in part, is TGTGCCAGCAGTATGGGGGCGAATTCTGGAAATACGCTCTAT. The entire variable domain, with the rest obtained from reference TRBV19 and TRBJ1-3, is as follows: GGIITQTPKFLIGQEGQKLTLKCQQNFNHDTMYWYRQDSGKGLRLIYYSITENDLQKGDLSEGYDASREKKSSFSLTVTSAQKNEMAVFLCASSMGANSGNTLYFGEGSRLIVV.

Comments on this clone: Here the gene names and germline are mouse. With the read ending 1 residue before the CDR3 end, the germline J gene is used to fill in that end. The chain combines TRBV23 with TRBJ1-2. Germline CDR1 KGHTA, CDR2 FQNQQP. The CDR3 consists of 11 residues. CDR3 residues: CSSSQAWDYTF. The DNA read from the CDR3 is TGCTCCAGCAGTCAAGCCTGGGACTACACC. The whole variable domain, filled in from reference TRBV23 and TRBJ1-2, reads DAAVTQKPRYLIKMKGQEAEMKCIPEKGHTAVFWYQQKQSKELKFLIYFQNQQPLDQIDMVKERFSAVCPSSSLCSLGIRTCEAEDSALYLCSSSQAWDYTFGSGTRLLVI.

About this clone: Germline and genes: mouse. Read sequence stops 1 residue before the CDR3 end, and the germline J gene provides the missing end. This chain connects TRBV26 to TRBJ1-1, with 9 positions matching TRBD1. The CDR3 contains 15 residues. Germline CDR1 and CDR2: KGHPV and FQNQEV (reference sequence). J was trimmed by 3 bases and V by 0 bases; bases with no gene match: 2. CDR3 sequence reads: CASSLSTGGHTEVFF. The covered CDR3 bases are TGTGCCAGCAGTCTGTCTACAGGGGGCCACACAGAAGTCTTC. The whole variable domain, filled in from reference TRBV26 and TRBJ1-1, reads NSKVIQTPRYLVKGQGQKAKMRCIPEKGHPVVFWYQQNKNNEFKFLINFQNQEVLQQIDMTEKRFSAECPSNSPCSLEIQSSEAGDSALYLCASSLSTGGHTEVFFGKGTRLTVV.

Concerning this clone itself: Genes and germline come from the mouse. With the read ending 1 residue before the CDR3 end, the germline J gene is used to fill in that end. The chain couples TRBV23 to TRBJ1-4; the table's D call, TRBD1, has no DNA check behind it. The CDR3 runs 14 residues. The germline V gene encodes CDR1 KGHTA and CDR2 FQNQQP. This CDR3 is CSSRGTATNERLFF. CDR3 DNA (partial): TGCTCCAGCAGAGGGACAGCAACCAACGAAAGATTATTT.

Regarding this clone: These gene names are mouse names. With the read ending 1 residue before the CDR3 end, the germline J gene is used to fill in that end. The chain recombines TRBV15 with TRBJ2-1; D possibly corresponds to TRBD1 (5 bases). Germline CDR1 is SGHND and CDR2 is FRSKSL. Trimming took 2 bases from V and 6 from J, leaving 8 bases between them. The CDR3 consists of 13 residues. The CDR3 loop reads CASSLRRGAEQFF. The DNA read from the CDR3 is TGTGCCAGCAGTTTAAGGAGGGGTGCTGAGCAGTTC. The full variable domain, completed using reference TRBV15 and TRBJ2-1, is DAGVTQTPRHEVAEKGQTIILKCEPVSGHNDLFWYRQTKIQGLELLSYFRSKSLMEDGGAFKDRFKAEMLNSSFSTLKIQPTEPKDSAVYLCASSLRRGAEQFFGPGTRLTVL.

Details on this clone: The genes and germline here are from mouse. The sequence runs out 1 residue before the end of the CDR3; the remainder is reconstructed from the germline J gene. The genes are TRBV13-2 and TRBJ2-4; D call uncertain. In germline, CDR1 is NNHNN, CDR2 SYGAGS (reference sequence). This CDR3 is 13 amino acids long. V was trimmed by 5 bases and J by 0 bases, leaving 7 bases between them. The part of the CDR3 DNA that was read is TGTGCCAGCGGAAGGGATAGTCAAAACACCTTGTAC. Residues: CASGRDSQNTLY. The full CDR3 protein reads CASGRDSQNTLYF.

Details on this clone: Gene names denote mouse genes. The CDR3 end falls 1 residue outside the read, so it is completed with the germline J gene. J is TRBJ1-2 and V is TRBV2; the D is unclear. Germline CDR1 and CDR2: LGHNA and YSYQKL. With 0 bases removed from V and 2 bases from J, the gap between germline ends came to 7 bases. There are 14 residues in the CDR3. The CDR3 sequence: CASSQDPGNSDYTF. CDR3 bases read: TGTGCCAGCAGCCAAGATCCGGGGAACTCCGACTACACC.

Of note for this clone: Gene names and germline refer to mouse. The CDR3 loop reads CSSSQSNWGDTQYF. The sequenced part of the CDR3 DNA is TGCTCCAGCAGTCAATCGAACTGGGGAGACACCCAGTAC. The chain is built from TRBV23 and TRBJ2-5; the table's D call, TRBD2, has no DNA check behind it. The read ends 1 residue before the CDR3 terminus; that terminus is restored from the germline J gene. Germline V CDR1 and CDR2: KGHTA, FQNQQP. CDR3 length: 14 amino acids.

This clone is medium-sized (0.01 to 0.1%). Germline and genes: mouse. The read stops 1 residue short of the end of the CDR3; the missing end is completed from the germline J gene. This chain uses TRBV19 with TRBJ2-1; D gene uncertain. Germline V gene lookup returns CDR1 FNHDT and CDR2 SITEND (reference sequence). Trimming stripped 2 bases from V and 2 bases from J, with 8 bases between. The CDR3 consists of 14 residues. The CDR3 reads CASSMTGYYAEQFF. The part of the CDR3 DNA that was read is TGTGCCAGCAGTATGACGGGGTACTATGCTGAGCAGTTC.

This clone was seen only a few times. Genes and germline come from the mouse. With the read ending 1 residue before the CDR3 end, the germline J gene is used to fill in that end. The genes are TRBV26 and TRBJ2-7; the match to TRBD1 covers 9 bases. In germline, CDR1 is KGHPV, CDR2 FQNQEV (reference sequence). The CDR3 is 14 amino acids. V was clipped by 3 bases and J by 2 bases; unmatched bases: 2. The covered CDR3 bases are TGTGCCAGCAGTCTTGGGACAGGGCCCTATGAACAGTAC. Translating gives CASSLGTGPYEQY. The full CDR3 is CASSLGTGPYEQYF.

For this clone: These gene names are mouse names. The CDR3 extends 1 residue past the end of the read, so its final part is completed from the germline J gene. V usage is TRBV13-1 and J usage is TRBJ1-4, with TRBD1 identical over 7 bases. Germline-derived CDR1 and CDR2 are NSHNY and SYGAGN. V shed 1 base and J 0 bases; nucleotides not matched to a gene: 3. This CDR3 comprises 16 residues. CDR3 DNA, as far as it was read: TGTGCCAGCAGTGATTACAGGGGTGTTTCCAACGAAAGATTATTT. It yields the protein CASSDYRGVSNERLF. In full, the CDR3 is CASSDYRGVSNERLFF.